This TCR beta chain was profiled in a study of blood T cell repertoires in COVID-19. The V gene lost 0 bases and the J gene lost 0 bases, with 6 bases spanning the gap. Germline CDR1 and CDR2: LGHDT and YNNKEL (reference sequence). The CDR3 has 14 amino acids. To note about this clone: This sample includes further DNA sequences coding for the same CDR3.

Profiling relied on immunoSEQ multiplex PCR, and the TCRdb table lists in-frame clones only, not all of them. The sample lists 200,000 or so clones; more than 80% were seen once. This TCR was sampled from a woman older than 75 with acute or convalescent COVID-19. Sequencing used peripheral blood. The V and J genes are TRBV3-1 (or the pseudogene TRBV3-2) and TRBJ2-7; D not resolved. The CDR3 protein is CASSQDRYSYEQYF. CDR3 sequence (DNA): TGTGCCAGCAGCCAAGACCGCTACTCCTACGAGCAGTACTTC.